A single sample gave rise to the 5 T cell receptor beta chains below, sequenced in a study of blood T cells in healthy people across ages. A J-beta primer mix and a sample-barcoded 5' primer were used in a second PCR of roughly 7 to 12 cycles. One entry per CDR3 protein, called by TCRdb with MiXCR from the 5' RACE reads. Counted here are about a million distinct CDR3 sequences, roughly 50% occurring once; the ten biggest clones make up about 20%. Input material: blood. All receptors come from a woman aged 60 to 75 in good health.

The sample holds one count of this clonotype. The J gene is TRBJ1-2, the V gene TRBV20-1; D call uncertain. This CDR3 region has 11 residues. Trimming took 8 bases from V and 2 from J, leaving 9 bases between them. Germline CDR1 reads DFQATT; CDR2 reads SNEGSKA (reference sequence). The CDR3 DNA sequence: TGCAGTTTCGACGGAAACTATGGCTACACCTTC. This gives the protein CSFDGNYGYTF.

This clonotype showed up just a few times. The J gene is TRBJ1-5, the V gene TRBV10-3, with TRBD1 as a possible D gene (6 bases). Germline V gives CDR1 ENHRY, CDR2 SYGVKD. Trimming left V 2 bases short and J 7 bases short, with 18 bases between. The CDR3 runs 16 residues. CDR3 sequence: CAISEHQGPAGQPQHF. Written as DNA, the CDR3 is TGTGCCATCAGTGAGCACCAGGGGCCGGCTGGACAGCCCCAGCATTTT.

The table lists this clonotype with a few counts. The V call is TRBV4-1, the J call TRBJ2-5, with no clear D. Germline V gene lookup returns CDR1 MGHRA and CDR2 YSYEKL. The ends were cut back, 0 bases at V and 3 bases at J, with 11 bases in the middle. The CDR3 runs to 15 residues. CDR3 loop: CASSQDTRPEETQYF. CDR3 in DNA: TGCGCCAGCAGCCAAGATACCCGCCCCGAAGAGACCCAGTACTTC.

For the CDR3, the DNA is TGTGCCAGCAGCTCGTTCATAGCGGCAACCTCCTACAATGAGCAGTTCTTC. Translated, it gives CASSSFIAATSYNEQFF. The J gene is TRBJ2-1, the V gene TRBV13; a possible D gene is TRBD2 (6 bases). Per the germline V gene, CDR1 is PRHDT and CDR2 is FYEKMQ (reference sequence). The CDR3 consists of 17 residues. Trimming shortened V by 4 bases and J by 0 bases, and 16 bases separated the two germline ends.

As to this clonotype: The conserved closing phenylalanine or tryptophan is absent in this CDR3, likely reflecting a read error. In nucleotides, the CDR3 is TGCAGTGCTAGTGGGGGACTAGCGGGAATCGGAGAGACCCAGTACTTG. This codes for CSASGGLAGIGETQYL. This rearrangement joins TRBV20-1 to TRBJ2-5; 13 positions match TRBD2. This CDR3 has 16 residues. With V trimmed by 3 bases and J by 4 bases, 8 bases remained unmatched. Germline CDR1 DFQATT, CDR2 SNEGSKA (reference sequence).